This T cell receptor (beta chain) appears in the sequencing data of a study of HIV-infected patients and healthy controls. The overall study: Total CDR3 counts per chain did not differ significantly between patients and controls. Study outcomes and limitations: In healthy controls, MAIT alpha CDR3s were common; in HIV+ repertoires, severely depleted. During therapy, HIV-associated CDR3s fell significantly in frequency, while CMV-associated CDR3s did not change significantly. HIV-infected repertoires had significantly higher mean Gini indices than controls, possibly reflecting oligoclonality.

All unsorted peripheral T cells were captured because whole blood was used without fractionation. A word on this clonotype: The antigen remains undetermined.

The CDR3 length is 14 residues. The germline V and J ends were trimmed by 4 bases and 5 bases, with 12 bases remaining between them. Germline V gene data show CDR1 as LGHDT and CDR2 as YNNKEL (reference sequence). Alpha and beta constant-region primers primed reverse transcription of around 550 ng RNA. Using multiplexing indices, alpha and beta chain libraries were generated apart by chain-specific third strand synthesis. TCRdb passed the 5' RACE reads through MiXCR, listing each CDR3 protein once. The data show some 10,000 distinct CDR3 sequences, 7% to 7.5% seen once. This specimen consisted of blood, obtained before antiretroviral therapy. The TCR comes from an adult with HIV infection. The chain has TRBV3-1 and TRBJ1-5; D uncertain. CDR3: CASSPYAADQPQHF. In DNA form, the CDR3 reads TGTGCCAGCAGCCCATACGCAGCTGATCAGCCCCAGCATTTT.